This passage covers 27 T cell receptor beta chains from one sample sequenced in a study of prognosis after radiotherapy for stage I lung cancer. Amplification of TCR beta CDR3 from genomic DNA used two-round multiplex PCR. Amplification in first-round PCR relied on primers specific to each TRBV and TRBJ gene. A single record per CDR3 protein comes from TCRdb applying MiXCR to the multiplex PCR reads. The data hold about 14,000 distinct CDR3 sequences, with roughly a quarter observed a single time. The specimen comprised PBMCs, sampled before or after stereotactic body radiation therapy (not recorded which). The source is a donor of 50 years or more with non-small cell lung cancer.

At least ten counts were recorded for this clonotype. The V gene is TRBV5-5, the J gene TRBJ1-2, with a tentative D call TRBD1 (6 bases). The ends were cut back, 4 bases at V and 6 bases at J, with 25 bases in the middle. This CDR3 has 17 amino acids. CDR1 and CDR2 (germline): SGHKS, YYEKEE (reference sequence). This CDR3 reads CASSQVLASGGFNGYTF. The DNA for the CDR3 is TGTGCCAGCAGCCAAGTACTTGCGTCGGGGGGCTTTAATGGCTACACCTTC.

This clonotype was seen many times. The rearrangement uses TRBV4-1 and TRBJ2-1, with TRBD2 matching 12 bases. V was pared by 0 bases and J by 7 bases, with 4 bases of the junction left unmatched. This CDR3 region has 16 residues. Germline values: CDR1 MGHRA, CDR2 YSYEKL. The CDR3 sequence: CASSQDRTSGRNEQFF. For the CDR3, the DNA is TGCGCCAGCAGCCAAGATAGAACTAGCGGGAGGAATGAGCAGTTCTTC.

This clonotype was detected ten times or more. J is TRBJ2-2 and V is TRBV9; perhaps TRBD2 as D (6 bases). The germline V gene encodes CDR1 SGDLS and CDR2 YYNGEE. CDR3 length equals 15 residues. Trimming removed 6 bases from V and 5 bases from J, with 17 bases in between. The DNA of the CDR3 is TGTGCCAGCACCGTCCGGGACTCCTTAACCGGGGAGCTGTTTTTT. Protein product: CASTVRDSLTGELFF.

At least ten counts were recorded for this clonotype. The rearrangement links TRBV20-1 to TRBJ2-7, with a tentative D call TRBD1 (6 bases). V gave up 4 bases and J gave up 7 bases, with 20 bases separating them. This CDR3 contains 14 residues. Germline loops: CDR1 DFQATT, CDR2 SNEGSKA (reference sequence). The CDR3 sequence is CSAISASGVREQYF. As DNA, the CDR3 is TGCAGTGCTATCTCCGCGTCAGGGGTGCGGGAGCAGTACTTC.

By share of the sample, this clonotype is medium-sized. The rearrangement uses TRBV7-8 and TRBJ2-1; either TRBD1 or TRBD2 may supply D (5 bases each). CDR3 length equals 11 residues. With 5 bases removed from V and 10 bases from J, the gap between germline ends came to 9 bases. Germline lookup yields CDR1 SGHVS and CDR2 FQNEAQ. The chain's CDR3 is CASSPWGEQFF. Here the CDR3 DNA reads TGTGCCAGCAGCCCGTGGGGGGAGCAGTTCTTC.

A word on this clonotype: A far bigger clonotype differs at one base, so this is likely a read error. The J gene is TRBJ1-2, the V gene TRBV6-6; no clear D. Germline CDR1 reads MNHNY; CDR2 reads SVGAGI (reference sequence). The CDR3 is 19 residues long. V was trimmed by 0 bases and J by 7 bases, leaving 27 bases between them. The CDR3 DNA is TGTGCCAGCAGTTACTCGCCCCCCGGTGCGGGTCTATCTATATGTGGCTACACCTTC. It codes for CASSYSPPGAGLSICGYTF.

CDR3 amino acids: CATSGTGPSTEAFF. The CDR3 bases are TGTGCCACCAGTGGGACAGGGCCTTCCACTGAAGCTTTCTTT. The V and J genes are TRBV24-1 and TRBJ1-1, with 8 nucleotides matching TRBD1. V shed 5 bases and J 4 bases; nucleotides not matched to a gene: 5. The CDR3 consists of 14 residues. CDR1 is KGHDR, CDR2 SFDVKD, per germline.

This clonotype was found many times. V usage is TRBV20-1 and J usage is TRBJ2-1; the D is unclear. Per the germline V gene, CDR1 is DFQATT and CDR2 is SNEGSKA (reference sequence). The CDR3 is 11 amino acids. The V and J ends lost 7 bases and 2 bases respectively, with 6 bases between them. CDR3 sequence reads: CSVSAYNEQFF. In nucleotides, the CDR3 is TGCAGTGTTTCGGCCTACAATGAGCAGTTCTTC.

With regard to this clonotype: A read error is the likely source, as a far larger clone sits one nucleotide away. The chain uses TRBV7-9 and TRBJ2-1; D call uncertain. CDR1 and CDR2 (germline): SEHNR, FQNEAQ (reference sequence). This CDR3 comprises 14 residues. The CDR3 DNA reads TGTGCTAGCAGCTTTGGGTCCCCTGGGTATGAGCAGTTCTTC. Encoded protein: CASSFGSPGYEQFF.

By sample fraction, this clonotype is medium-sized (0.01 to 0.1%). This sequence joins TRBV27 and TRBJ1-6; D is perhaps TRBD1 (5 bases). V shed 4 bases and J shed 9 bases, with 13 bases lying between them. The CDR3 loop spans 14 amino acids. Germline values: CDR1 MNHEY, CDR2 SMNVEV (reference sequence). In DNA, the CDR3 is TGTGCCAGCAGTTATAGTACAGGCGGTTCACCCCTCCACTTT. Translation gives CASSYSTGGSPLHF.

This clonotype qualifies as medium-sized. This chain connects TRBV20-1 to TRBJ2-7; 9 nucleotides align to TRBD2. The V segment lost 2 bases and the J segment 0 bases; nucleotides outside the gene matches: 2. The CDR3 runs 14 residues. The germline V gene encodes CDR1 DFQATT and CDR2 SNEGSKA (reference sequence). The CDR3 DNA follows: TGCAGTGCTAGAAGCGGGAGGAGCTCCTACGAGCAGTACTTC. This codes for CSARSGRSSYEQYF.

This clonotype is judged medium-sized. The V and J genes are TRBV6-1 and TRBJ2-7, with D hard to call. Trimming took off 7 bases at V and 3 bases at J, with 10 bases between the two ends. Per the germline V gene, CDR1 is MNHNS and CDR2 is SASEGT. This CDR3 region has 12 residues. The CDR3: CASTLVDYEQYF. CDR3 in DNA: TGTGCCAGCACCTTAGTCGACTACGAGCAGTACTTC.

This clonotype was seen at least ten times. The rearrangement joins TRBV2 to TRBJ2-2, with D perhaps matching TRBD1 (6 bases). This CDR3 spans 14 amino acids. The germline gives CDR1 SNHLY, CDR2 FYNNEI. Trimming pared 7 bases from V and 6 bases from J, leaving 15 bases between. The CDR3 DNA sequence: TGTGCCAGCATCGGGGCAGGGGTTGCCGGGGAGCTGTTTTTT. Protein: CASIGAGVAGELFF.

As DNA, the CDR3 is TGTGCCAGCAGTGGCCGCACTAGCGGGAATAGATACACCTACAATGAGCAGTTCTTC. This translates into CASSGRTSGNRYTYNEQFF. The chain uses TRBV6-1 and TRBJ2-1, with TRBD2 identical over 10 bases. V trimming: 4 bases; J trimming: 2 bases; junction bases outside the gene matches: 14. This CDR3 contains 19 residues. The germline gives CDR1 MNHNS, CDR2 SASEGT.

This chain joins TRBV7-9 and TRBJ2-3; D may be TRBD2 (5 bases). The V gene's germline CDR1 is SEHNR and CDR2 FQNEAQ (reference sequence). V dropped 6 bases and J dropped 11 bases, with 15 bases sitting between them. This CDR3 comprises 12 residues. The CDR3 loop is CASSLGGVEQYF. CDR3 nucleotide sequence: TGTGCCAGCAGTCTCGGAGGTGTGGAGCAGTATTTT.

This clonotype is labeled as medium-sized. The J gene is TRBJ2-7, the V gene TRBV7-9; the D gene is possibly TRBD1 (5 bases). With 6 bases removed from V and 4 bases from J, the gap between germline ends came to 13 bases. The CDR3 is 13 residues long. In germline, CDR1 is SEHNR, CDR2 FQNEAQ (reference sequence). Here the CDR3 DNA reads TGTGCCAGCAGGGGGCTGGAAGGTTACGAGCAGTACTTC. Encoded protein: CASRGLEGYEQYF.

This clonotype is categorized as large (0.1 to 1%). The chain links TRBV20-1 to TRBJ1-5; D gene ambiguous. CDR3 length: 14 amino acids. Germline CDR1 reads DFQATT; CDR2 reads SNEGSKA (reference sequence). V was cut by 5 bases and J by 4 bases, with 15 bases left in between. The CDR3 sequence is CSAWIGVLNQPQHF. The CDR3 bases are TGCAGTGCTTGGATTGGAGTACTAAATCAGCCCCAGCATTTT.

Many counts were recorded for this clonotype. This rearrangement joins TRBV5-6 to TRBJ2-2, with a weak D call TRBD1 (6 bases). CDR1 and CDR2 (germline): SGHDT, YYEEEE. Between the trimmed V and J ends, which lost 2 bases and 7 bases, there was a span of 15 bases. The CDR3 spans 15 residues. For the CDR3, the DNA is TGTGCCAGCAGCTTCTTAGTAGGGGGTCTCGGGGAGCTGTTTTTT. Translating it yields CASSFLVGGLGELFF.

This clonotype was found many times. The rearrangement uses TRBV5-5 and TRBJ2-1; D call uncertain. Germline lookup yields CDR1 SGHKS and CDR2 YYEKEE (reference sequence). The germline V and J ends were trimmed by 7 bases and 0 bases, with 11 bases remaining between them. CDR3 length equals 14 residues. The CDR3 sequence: CASGVLTSYNEQFF. The CDR3 DNA reads as TGTGCCAGCGGAGTATTAACCTCCTACAATGAGCAGTTCTTC.

Ten or more counts support this clonotype. This chain uses TRBV3-1 with TRBJ2-1; possibly TRBD1 or TRBD2 for D (6 bases each). CDR1 is LGHDT, CDR2 YNNKEL, per germline (reference sequence). The CDR3 is 16 amino acids. Between the trimmed V and J ends, which lost 3 bases and 9 bases, there was a span of 21 bases. CDR3 DNA: TGTGCCAGCAGCCACCAAGGAGGGACACTTGGGGTTGAGCAGTTCTTC. Protein sequence: CASSHQGGTLGVEQFF.

This clonotype showed up many times. The rearrangement uses TRBV20-1 and TRBJ1-1; maybe TRBD1 (6 bases). Looked up from germline, CDR1 is DFQATT and CDR2 is SNEGSKA (reference sequence). Trimming removed 6 bases from V and 3 bases from J, with 14 bases in between. The CDR3 is made up of 13 amino acids. The CDR3 sequence: CSANTGTHTEAFF. CDR3 sequence (DNA): TGCAGTGCCAATACAGGGACCCACACTGAAGCTTTCTTT.

In the case of this clonotype: The CDR3 carries no conserved terminal phenylalanine or tryptophan, so it likely arises from a read error. V gene TRBV6-2 or TRBV6-3 combines with J gene TRBJ1-2; 8 positions agree with TRBD1. The V gene end was trimmed by 6 bases and the J gene end by 2 bases; junction bases not matched to a gene: 11. This CDR3 contains 16 residues. The germline V gene encodes CDR1 MNHEY and CDR2 SVGEGT. In DNA form, the CDR3 reads TGTGCCAGCAGACTCTACGGGACAGGACCCAACTATGGCTACACCTCC. Translation gives CASRLYGTGPNYGYTS.

This clonotype qualifies as medium-sized. The rearrangement uses TRBV27 and TRBJ2-6; a weak D match, TRBD2 (6 bases). CDR1 is MNHEY, CDR2 SMNVEV, per germline (reference sequence). This CDR3 has 15 residues. Deletions cut 7 bases from V and 2 bases from J, with 12 bases between. CDR3 loop: CASTRDPPGANVLTF. CDR3 DNA sequence: TGTGCCAGCACGCGGGACCCCCCTGGGGCCAACGTCCTGACTTTC.

About this clonotype itself: At one end the junction does not follow the germline gene, possibly because of a read error. The V gene is TRBV30, the J gene TRBJ1-6; no firm D call. CDR3 length: 17 amino acids. Germline assignment: CDR1 GTSNPN and CDR2 SVGIG (reference sequence). The CDR3 DNA is TGTGCCTGGAGTTTAACCGTGGTGAGCTCCTATAATCCACCCCTCCACTTT. This codes for CAWSLTVVSSYNPPLHF.

This chain links TRBV27 with TRBJ2-5; maybe TRBD2 (6 bases). V was cut by 1 base and J by 6 bases, with 15 bases left in between. There are 15 residues in the CDR3. CDR1 and CDR2 from the germline V gene are MNHEY and SMNVEV (reference sequence). The CDR3 nucleotides are TGTGCCAGCAGTTTATGGGCGGGATGGAAACAGACCCAGTACTTC. This translates into CASSLWAGWKQTQYF.

Worth noting for this clonotype: At one boundary the junction diverges from the germline segment, which might be a read error. The V call is TRBV19, the J call TRBJ2-2; D is perhaps TRBD1 (5 bases). The germline CDR1 and CDR2 sequences are LNHDA and SQIVND (reference sequence). This CDR3 comprises 17 residues. CDR3 in DNA: TGTGCCAGTAGTCCGCGCTGGGTGACAGCGAACACCGGGCAGCTGTTTTTT. This codes for CASSPRWVTANTGQLFF.

The rearrangement joins TRBV5-1 to TRBJ1-1; no firm D call. Per the germline V gene, CDR1 is SGHRS and CDR2 is YFSETQ. CDR3 size: 13 residues. V gave up 4 bases and J gave up 9 bases, with 16 bases separating them. The DNA of the CDR3 is TGCGCCAGCAGCGTCTCCTACGGGGAAAAAGCTTTCTTT. This encodes CASSVSYGEKAFF. The full variable domain, in which reference TRBV5-1 and TRBJ1-1 provide the parts outside the CDR3, is KAGVTQTPRYLIKTRGQQVTLSCSPISGHRSVSWYQQTPGQGLQFLFEYFSETQRNKGNFPGRFSGRQFSNSRSEMNVSTLELGDSALYLCASSVSYGEKAFFGQGTRLTVV.